This T cell receptor beta chain was identified in a study of T cell responses to AZD1222 COVID-19 vaccine. General study points: Seropositivity was recorded at baseline in only 6 or 7 AZD1222 recipients. No repertoire was sampled before or during the peak T cell response, only after it. Vaccine-associated CD4 TCRs spanned spike, dominant at 160-218 and 743-854.

Notes on this clone: The antigen is undetermined. At the DNA level, this CDR3 is encoded by other sequences in the same sample as well.

Sequencing used immunoSEQ multiplex PCR; TCRdb keeps in-frame clones, though not all of them. The table includes about 140,000 clones, roughly 93% detected once. The clonotype was recovered from an adult who received the AZD1222 COVID-19 vaccine. Here the sequenced sample was peripheral blood, taken 28 days after the second AZD1222 dose.

The CDR3 DNA is TGTGCCTGGAGTGTACAGGGCTATGGCTACACCTTC. Protein sequence: CAWSVQGYGYTF. This chain joins TRBV30 and TRBJ1-2; weak D call: TRBD1 (6 bases). Trimming stripped 0 bases from V and 4 bases from J, with 6 bases between. The length of the CDR3 is 12 residues. Looked up from germline, CDR1 is GTSNPN and CDR2 is SVGIG (reference sequence).